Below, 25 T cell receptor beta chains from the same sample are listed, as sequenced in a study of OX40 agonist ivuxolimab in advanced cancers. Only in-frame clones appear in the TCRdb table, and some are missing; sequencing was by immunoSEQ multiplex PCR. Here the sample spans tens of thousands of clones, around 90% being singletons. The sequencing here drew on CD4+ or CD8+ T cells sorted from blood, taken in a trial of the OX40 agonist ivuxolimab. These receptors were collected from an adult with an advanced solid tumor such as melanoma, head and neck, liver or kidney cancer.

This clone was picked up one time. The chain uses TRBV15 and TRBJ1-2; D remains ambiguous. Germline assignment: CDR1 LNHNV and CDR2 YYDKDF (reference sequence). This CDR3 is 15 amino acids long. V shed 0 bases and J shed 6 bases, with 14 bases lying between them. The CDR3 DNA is TGTGCCACCAGCAGAGATGGGGTTGGCCCCGATGGCTACACCTTC. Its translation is CATSRDGVGPDGYTF.

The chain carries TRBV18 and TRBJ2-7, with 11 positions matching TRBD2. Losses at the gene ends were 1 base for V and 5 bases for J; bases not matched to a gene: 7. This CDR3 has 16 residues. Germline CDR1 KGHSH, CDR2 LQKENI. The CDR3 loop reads CASSPLTSGSTHEQYF. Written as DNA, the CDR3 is TGTGCCAGCTCACCACTCACTAGCGGGAGTACCCACGAGCAGTACTTC. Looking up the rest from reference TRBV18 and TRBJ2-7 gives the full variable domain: NAGVMQNPRHLVRRRGQEARLRCSPMKGHSHVYWYRQLPEEGLKFMVYLQKENIIDESGMPKERFSAEFPKEGPSILRIQQVVRGDSAAYFCASSPLTSGSTHEQYFGPGTRLTVT.

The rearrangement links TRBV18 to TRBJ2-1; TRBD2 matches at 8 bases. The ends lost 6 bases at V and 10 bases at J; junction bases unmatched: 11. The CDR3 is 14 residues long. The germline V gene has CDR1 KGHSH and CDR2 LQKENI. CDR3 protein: CASSQTAGALEQFF. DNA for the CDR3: TGTGCCAGCTCCCAGACAGCGGGAGCTTTGGAGCAGTTCTTC.

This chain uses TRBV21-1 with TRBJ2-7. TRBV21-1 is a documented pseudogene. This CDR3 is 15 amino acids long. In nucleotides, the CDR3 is TGTGCCAGCAGCCCGGGGGAGGGACAGACCTACGAGCAGTACTTC. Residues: CASSPGEGQTYEQYF.

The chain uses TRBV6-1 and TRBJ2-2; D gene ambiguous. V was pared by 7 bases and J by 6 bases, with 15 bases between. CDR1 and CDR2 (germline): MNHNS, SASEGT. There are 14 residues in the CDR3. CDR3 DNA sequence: TGTGCCAGCATGCCAGAGAAAGTCGCCGGGGAGCTGTTTTTT. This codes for CASMPEKVAGELFF.

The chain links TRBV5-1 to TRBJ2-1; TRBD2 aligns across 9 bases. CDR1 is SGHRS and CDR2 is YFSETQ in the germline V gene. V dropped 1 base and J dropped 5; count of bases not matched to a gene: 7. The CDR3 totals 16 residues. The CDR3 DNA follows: TGCGCCAGCAGCTTGATTGCGGGAGGGCCACACAATGAGCAGTTCTTC. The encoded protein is CASSLIAGGPHNEQFF.

The CDR3 coding sequence is TGCGCCAGCAGCTTGGATGGACTACCCTCGGGCTACGAGCAGTACTTC. Its translation is CASSLDGLPSGYEQYF. The chain recombines TRBV5-1 with TRBJ2-5; D possibly corresponds to TRBD2 (6 bases). The end of the DNA is better explained by TRBJ2-7, so the J call may be wrong. The CDR3 covers 16 residues. Germline V gene lookup returns CDR1 SGHRS and CDR2 YFSETQ.

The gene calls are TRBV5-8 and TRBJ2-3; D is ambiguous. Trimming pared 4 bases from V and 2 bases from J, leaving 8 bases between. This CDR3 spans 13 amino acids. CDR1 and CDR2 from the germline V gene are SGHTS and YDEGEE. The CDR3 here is CASSDSYTDTQYF. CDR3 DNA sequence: TGTGCCAGCAGCGACTCATACACAGATACGCAGTATTTT.

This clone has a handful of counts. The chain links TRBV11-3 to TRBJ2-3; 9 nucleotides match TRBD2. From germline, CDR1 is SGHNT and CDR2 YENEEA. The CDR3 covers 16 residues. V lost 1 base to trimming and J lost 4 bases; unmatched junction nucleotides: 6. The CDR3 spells CASSLVGGLAADTQYF. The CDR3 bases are TGTGCCAGCAGCTTAGTAGGGGGACTAGCAGCAGATACGCAGTATTTT.

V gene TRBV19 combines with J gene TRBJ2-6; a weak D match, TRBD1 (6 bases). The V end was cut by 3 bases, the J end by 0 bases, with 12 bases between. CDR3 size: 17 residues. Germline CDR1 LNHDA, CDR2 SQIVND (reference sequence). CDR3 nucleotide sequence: TGTGCCAGTAGTATGGGCAGGGGAAGCTCTGGGGCCAACGTCCTGACTTTC. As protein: CASSMGRGSSGANVLTF.

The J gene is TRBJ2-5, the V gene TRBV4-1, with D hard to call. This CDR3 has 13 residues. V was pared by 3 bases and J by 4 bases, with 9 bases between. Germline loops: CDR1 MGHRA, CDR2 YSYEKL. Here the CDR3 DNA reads TGCGCCAGCAGCCACCCGGGCGGAGAGACCCAGTACTTC. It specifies CASSHPGGETQYF.

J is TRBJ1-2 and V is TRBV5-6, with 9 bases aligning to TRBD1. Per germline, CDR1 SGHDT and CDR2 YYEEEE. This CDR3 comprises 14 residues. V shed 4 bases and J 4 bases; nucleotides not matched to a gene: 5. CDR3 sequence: CASSTGTGLYGYTF. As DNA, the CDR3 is TGTGCCAGCAGCACCGGGACAGGGCTCTATGGCTACACCTTC.

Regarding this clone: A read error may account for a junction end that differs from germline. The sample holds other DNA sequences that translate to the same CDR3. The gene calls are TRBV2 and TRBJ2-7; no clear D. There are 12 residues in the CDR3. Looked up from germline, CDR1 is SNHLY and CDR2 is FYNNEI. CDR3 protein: CASNIIDGEQYF. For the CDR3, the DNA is TGCGCCAGCAATATAATTGACGGCGAGCAGTACTTC.

The CDR3 sequence is CSVDGGSSQYF. In DNA, the CDR3 is TGCAGCGTTGATGGCGGGAGCTCGCAGTATTTT. The chain recombines TRBV29-1 with TRBJ2-3, with 7 bases aligning to TRBD2. Germline loops: CDR1 SQVTM, CDR2 ANQGSEA. This CDR3 is built from 11 residues. Germline trimming cut 3 bases from V and 10 bases from J; bases unmatched to any gene: 4.

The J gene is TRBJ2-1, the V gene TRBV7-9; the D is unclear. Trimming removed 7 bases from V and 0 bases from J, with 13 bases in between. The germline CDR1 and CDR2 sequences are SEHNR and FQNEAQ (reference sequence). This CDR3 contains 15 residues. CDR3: CASIRVGNSYNEQFF. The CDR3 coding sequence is TGTGCCAGCATCAGAGTGGGGAACTCCTACAATGAGCAGTTCTTC. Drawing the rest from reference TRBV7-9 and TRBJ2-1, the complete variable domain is DTGVSQNPRHKITKRGQNVTFRCDPISEHNRLYWYRQTLGQGPEFLTYFQNEAQLEKSRLLSDRFSAERPKGSFSTLEIQRTEQGDSAMYLCASIRVGNSYNEQFFGPGTRLTVL.

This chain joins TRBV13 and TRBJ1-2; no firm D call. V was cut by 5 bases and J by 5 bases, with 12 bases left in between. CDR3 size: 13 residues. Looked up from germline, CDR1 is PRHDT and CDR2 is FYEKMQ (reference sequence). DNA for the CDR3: TGTGCCAGCAGCCCAGGCTGGTTTTATGGCTACACCTTC. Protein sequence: CASSPGWFYGYTF.

The DNA of the CDR3 is TGTGCCAGCAGTCAGCACACTGAAGCTTTCTTT. It translates to CASSQHTEAFF. This sequence joins TRBV6-5 and TRBJ1-1; no clear D gene. This CDR3 comprises 11 residues. Looked up from germline, CDR1 is MNHEY and CDR2 is SVGAGI. V lost 5 bases and J lost 3, with 4 bases in between.

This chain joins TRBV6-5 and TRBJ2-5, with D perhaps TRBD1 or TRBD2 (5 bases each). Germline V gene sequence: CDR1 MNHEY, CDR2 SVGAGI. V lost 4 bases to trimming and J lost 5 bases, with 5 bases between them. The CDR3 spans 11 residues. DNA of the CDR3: TGTGCCAGCAGTTGGGGGGAGACCCAGTACTTC. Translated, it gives CASSWGETQYF.

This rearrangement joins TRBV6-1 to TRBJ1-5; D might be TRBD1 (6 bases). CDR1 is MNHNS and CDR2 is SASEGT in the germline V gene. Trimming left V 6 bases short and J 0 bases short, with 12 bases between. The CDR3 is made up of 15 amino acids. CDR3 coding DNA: TGTGCCAGCAGAATTTACAGGGTTAGCAATCAGCCCCAGCATTTT. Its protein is CASRIYRVSNQPQHF.

CDR3 sequence (DNA): TGTGCCAGCACCCAATCCGGGACCCCGGGCGCTGAAGCTTTCTTT. The encoded protein is CASTQSGTPGAEAFF. J is TRBJ1-1 and V is TRBV6-5, with a tentative D call TRBD1 (5 bases). The V end was cut by 7 bases, the J end by 6 bases, with 21 bases between. Germline V gives CDR1 MNHEY, CDR2 SVGAGI. The CDR3 runs 15 residues.

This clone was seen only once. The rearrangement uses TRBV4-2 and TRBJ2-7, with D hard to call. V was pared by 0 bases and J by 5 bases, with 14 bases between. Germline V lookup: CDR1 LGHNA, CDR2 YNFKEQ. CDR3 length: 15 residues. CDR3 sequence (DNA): TGTGCCAGCAGCCAAGATAGGAACAGAGGAGACGAGCAGTACTTC. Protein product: CASSQDRNRGDEQYF.

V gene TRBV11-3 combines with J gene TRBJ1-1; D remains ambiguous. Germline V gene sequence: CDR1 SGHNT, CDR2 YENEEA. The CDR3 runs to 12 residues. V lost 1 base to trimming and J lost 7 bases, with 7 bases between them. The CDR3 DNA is TGTGCCAGCAGCTTAGCCCGGGGTGAAGCTTTCTTT. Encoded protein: CASSLARGEAFF. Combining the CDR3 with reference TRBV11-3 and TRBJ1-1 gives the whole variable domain EAGVVQSPRYKIIEKKQPVAFWCNPISGHNTLYWYLQNLGQGPELLIRYENEEAVDDSQLPKDRFSAERLKGVDSTLKIQPAELGDSAVYLCASSLARGEAFFGQGTRLTVV.

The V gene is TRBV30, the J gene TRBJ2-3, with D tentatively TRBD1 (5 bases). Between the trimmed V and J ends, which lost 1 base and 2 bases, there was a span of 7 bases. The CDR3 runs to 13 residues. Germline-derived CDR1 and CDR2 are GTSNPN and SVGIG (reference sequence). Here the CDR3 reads CAWSAGNTDTQYF. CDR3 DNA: TGTGCCTGGAGTGCAGGGAACACAGATACGCAGTATTTT.

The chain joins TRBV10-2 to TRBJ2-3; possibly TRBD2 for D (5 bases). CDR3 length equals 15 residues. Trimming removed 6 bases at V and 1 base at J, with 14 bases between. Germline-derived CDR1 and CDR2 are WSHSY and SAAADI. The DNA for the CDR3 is TGCGCCAGCAGCGCACCCGGACTTGGCACAGATACGCAGTATTTT. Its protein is CASSAPGLGTDTQYF.

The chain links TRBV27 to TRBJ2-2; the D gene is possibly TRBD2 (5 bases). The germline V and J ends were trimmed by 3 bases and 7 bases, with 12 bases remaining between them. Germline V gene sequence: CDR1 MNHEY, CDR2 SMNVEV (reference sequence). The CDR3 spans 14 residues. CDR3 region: CASSFMGVGGELFF. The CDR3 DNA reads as TGTGCCAGCAGTTTTATGGGAGTAGGCGGGGAGCTGTTTTTT.